This T cell receptor (beta chain) emerged from a study of cytomegalovirus exposure and HLA in healthy donors. Turning to the study itself: Earlier work reported approximately 110 million unique TCR beta sequences from some 180 million T cells. Unique TCRs from HLA-typed donors, 65 million to 85 million of them, were held in an early data release.

The CDR3 extends over 14 amino acids. J gave up 8 bases and V 8 bases, and 7 bases lay outside the gene matches. Germline CDR1 reads MDHEN; CDR2 reads SYDVKM. The PCR ran on 60 Vbeta and 13 Jbeta primers. Sequenced by immunoSEQ multiplex PCR; TCRdb stores in-frame clones only, minus some. The data show over 50,000 clones, 75% to 85% seen once. On this clone: The antigen remains undetermined.

Whole-study results and caveats: Most TCR beta V segments were productive about 90% or about 30% of the time in an earlier analysis.

The chain links TRBV28 to TRBJ2-1; 12 nucleotides match TRBD2. Sequencing was performed on PBMCs. This clonotype originated in a man aged 45-65 years in good health and CMV-seropositive. CDR3 amino acids: CASVLAGGPDEQFF. CDR3 DNA sequence: TGTGCCAGCGTCCTAGCGGGAGGGCCGGATGAGCAGTTCTTC.